This TCR beta chain was found in a study of cytomegalovirus exposure and HLA in healthy donors. Study details: For the 300 to 450 genotyped donors, roughly 80% fell within the Caucasian-associated ancestry cluster. Findings and limits, study-wide: The only immune exposure information that was available was CMV serostatus. Approximately 17,000 TCR beta sequences were associated with HLA alleles at 0.05 false discovery rate in a later analysis.

Germline CDR1 reads ENHRY; CDR2 reads SYGVKD. The trim removed 0 bases at V and 4 bases at J, leaving 5 bases unmatched. The CDR3 extends over 16 amino acids. 60 Vbeta and 13 Jbeta primers were used in PCR. Profiling relied on immunoSEQ multiplex PCR, and the TCRdb table lists in-frame clones only, not all of them. Among some 150,000 clones listed, around 78% were seen once. This clone was seen once. Its target is unknown. Source material: PBMCs. The chain links TRBV10-3 to TRBJ2-1; 8 positions match TRBD2. The sequence derives from a male donor in good health and CMV-seronegative. This CDR3 reads CAISESPSGPYNEQFF. In nucleotides, the CDR3 is TGTGCCATCAGTGAGTCCCCTAGCGGGCCTTACAATGAGCAGTTCTTC.